This T cell receptor (beta chain) was observed in a study of blood T cell repertoires in COVID-19. About the research overall: Samples of COVID-19 (acute and convalescent) were obtained from the United States, Italy and Spain. In each case, the material was cDNA or gDNA derived from T cells, B-cell-depleted T cells, or PBMCs.

Original methodology: Cell counts per sample came from amplifying reference gene primers. Repertoires were generated with immunoSEQ multiplex PCR, while TCRdb's copy carries only in-frame clones and drops some. V and J calls plus clone size are reproduced from that table; the DNA served to infer D and trimming. This table holds about 62,000 clones, more than 75% found once. Germline CDR1 is LNHDA and CDR2 is SQIVND (reference sequence). The CDR3 has 14 residues. V lost 4 bases and J 0 bases, leaving 8 bases between the germline ends. The sequenced material came from peripheral blood. V gene TRBV19 combines with J gene TRBJ2-3, with D uncertain. The receptor's source is a man between 65 and 85 years old with acute or convalescent COVID-19. The DNA of the CDR3 is TGTGCCAGTAGTACCATAACTAGCACAGATACGCAGTATTTT. Protein: CASSTITSTDTQYF.